This entry features one T cell receptor beta chain sequence. Per germline, CDR1 SGHTA and CDR2 FQGNSA. The CDR3 covers 15 residues. V was pared by 2 bases and J by 4 bases, with 14 bases between. Sequenced by immunoSEQ multiplex PCR; TCRdb stores in-frame clones only, minus some. The table has some 250,000 clones, approximately 83% seen once. The sample belongs to a study of blood T cell repertoires in COVID-19. Sequencing was performed on PBMCs or T cells enriched from blood (not recorded which). The TCR was taken from a woman aged 50 to 60 who had recovered from COVID-19. The chain combines TRBV7-2 with TRBJ1-1, with D perhaps TRBD1 (5 bases). CDR3 DNA: TGTGCCAGCAGCTTACTTCGGGGGGGGAGCACTGAAGCTTTCTTT. It translates to CASSLLRGGSTEAFF.